These T cell receptor beta chains were read from a single sample in a study of blood T cells in healthy people across ages. TCRdb processed the 5' RACE reads anew with MiXCR; each CDR3 protein has one entry. The sample has under 2 million distinct CDR3 sequences, 30% to 40% seen once; the top ten hold approximately 11%. Sequencing used blood. Source of these receptors: a woman in her twenties or thirties in good health. Both conserved end residues are trimmed from each CDR3.

TRBJ1-2 TRBV10-3 AISTSYGYT
TRBJ2-1 TRBV6-1 ASSEALGRTNEQF
TRBJ2-3 TRBV28 ASTGKREEIPDTQY
TRBJ2-5 TRBV6-8 ARNITDRAETQY
TRBJ2-2 TRBV4-1 ASSHRAYTGELF
TRBJ1-4 TRBV12-3/TRBV12-4 ASSLRDSRGEKLF
TRBJ2-5 TRBV7-2 ASSSGRGRYQETQY
TRBJ1-5 TRBV11-2 ASSLQDNQPQH
TRBJ2-1 TRBV20-1 SAIPLAGGHNEQF
- TRBV18 ASSPRQFYEQY
TRBJ2-7 TRBV20-1 SAKGQGATSVRGEQY
TRBJ2-6 TRBV3-1 ASSQRRPPGANVLT
TRBJ2-5 TRBV7-6 ASSLAAGTAQETQY
TRBJ1-5 TRBV7-9 TSTPDSNQPQH
TRBJ1-4 TRBV6-1 ASSRGRREKLF
TRBJ2-1 TRBV9 ASSASTGVPYNEQF
TRBJ1-2 TRBV12-3/TRBV12-4 ASSLPVTSAWDGYT
TRBJ2-7 TRBV6-5 ASSRGTGMDEQY
TRBJ1-1 TRBV20-1 SAGSRVDSMNTEAF
TRBJ2-3 TRBV6-1 ASSVRTTDTQY
TRBJ2-7 TRBV7-8 ASSPARDEQY
TRBJ1-5 TRBV6-1 ASSEPRGGQPQH
TRBJ2-1 TRBV7-2 ASSPQGYMGNEQF
TRBJ2-7 TRBV25-1 ASSVPASYEQY
TRBJ1-2 TRBV12-3/TRBV12-4 ASSFLGTGGARNYGYT
TRBJ1-1 TRBV29-1 SVGGREGLWNTEAF
TRBJ2-5 TRBV7-9 ASSTRDRGPIETQY
TRBJ2-7 TRBV13 ASSPSFIAGETYEQY
TRBJ2-7 TRBV7-9 ASSLGLGSIFYEQY
TRBJ1-6 TRBV6-5 ASSYNLGGDRDNSPLH
TRBJ1-2 TRBV12-3/TRBV12-4 ASSPTGGGFGYT